This TCR beta chain comes out of a study of CD8 T cells in ankylosing spondylitis. TCRdb ran MiXCR on the 5' RACE reads and lists one entry per CDR3 protein. Altogether 200,000 to 250,000 distinct CDR3 sequences are present, 8% to 11% being singletons, with the ten largest covering roughly a fifth. The CDR3 loop spans 14 amino acids. Germline CDR1 ENHRY, CDR2 SYGVKD. With 5 bases clipped from V and 5 bases from J, the junction kept 1 base outside the gene matches. This clonotype came up many times. The specimen was blood, either unsorted or a sorted T cell fraction (not recorded which). J is TRBJ2-1 and V is TRBV10-3; TRBD2 matches at 12 bases. The sequence derives from a male donor with ankylosing spondylitis or in good health (not recorded which). The CDR3 reads CAISLAGGHNEQFF. CDR3 nucleotide sequence: TGTGCCATCAGTCTAGCGGGGGGGCACAATGAGCAGTTCTTC.